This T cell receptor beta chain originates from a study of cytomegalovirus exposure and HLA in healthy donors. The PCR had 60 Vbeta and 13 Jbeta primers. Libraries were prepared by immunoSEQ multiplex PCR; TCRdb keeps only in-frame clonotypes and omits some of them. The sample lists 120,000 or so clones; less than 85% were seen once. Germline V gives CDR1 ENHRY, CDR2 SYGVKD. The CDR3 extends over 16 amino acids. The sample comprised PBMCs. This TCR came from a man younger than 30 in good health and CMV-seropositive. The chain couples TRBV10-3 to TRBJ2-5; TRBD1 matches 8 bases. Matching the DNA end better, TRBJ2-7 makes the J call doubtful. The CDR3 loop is CATQYDLTGAIYEQYF. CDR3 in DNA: TGTGCCACGCAATATGATTTGACAGGGGCAATCTACGAGCAGTACTTC.